Shown below are 14 T cell receptor beta chains from a single sample sequenced in a study of cytomegalovirus exposure and HLA in healthy donors (TCRdb year 2017). The protocol used for the library was the immunoSEQ multiplex PCR assay. The multiplex PCR relied on a mix of 60 forward primers for TCR Vbeta segments and 13 reverse primers for TCR Jbeta segments. Held by TCRdb, this immuneACCESS table contains in-frame sequences only and omits some clones. Under half of the omission traces to an unresolved V gene where checked; the cause of the rest is unknown. The sample table shows approximately 100,000 clones, and 71% are seen once. In total, the top ten clones hold roughly 2.8% of the sample. Input material: PBMCs. The receptors come from a female donor in good health and CMV-seronegative.

This chain connects TRBV5-4 to TRBJ2-5; 8 positions agree with TRBD1. Germline CDR1 SGHNT, CDR2 YYREEE (reference sequence). This CDR3 spans 15 amino acids. Trimming at V came to 1 base and at J to 5 bases, leaving 7 bases not matched to a gene. In nucleotides, the CDR3 is TGTGCCAGCAGCTTGCAGGGGGCGAATTGGGAGACCCAGTACTTC. This gives the protein CASSLQGANWETQYF.

This clone was seen a few times. The V call is TRBV30, the J call TRBJ2-5; no definite D call. Germline V gives CDR1 GTSNPN, CDR2 SVGIG (reference sequence). Trimming shortened V by 4 bases and J by 4 bases, and 7 bases separated the two germline ends. CDR3 length: 11 residues. The CDR3: CAWNNRETQYF. The CDR3 nucleotides are TGTGCCTGGAACAACCGAGAGACCCAGTACTTC.

This clone has a count of ten or more. J is TRBJ2-7 and V is TRBV6-1; 9 bases match TRBD2. With V trimmed by 10 bases and J by 2 bases, 9 bases remained unmatched. CDR3 size: 14 residues. In germline, CDR1 is MNHNS, CDR2 SASEGT. CDR3 in DNA: TGTGCCACCCGTTCTAGCGGGATTACCTACGAGCAGTACTTC. Encoded protein: CATRSSGITYEQYF.

V gene TRBV30 combines with J gene TRBJ1-4; maybe TRBD1 (5 bases). The CDR3 extends over 13 amino acids. Per germline, CDR1 GTSNPN and CDR2 SVGIG (reference sequence). Trimming removed 3 bases from V and 8 bases from J, with 13 bases in between. The CDR3 reads CAWSQGSGEKLFF. CDR3 bases: TGTGCCTGGAGCCAGGGTTCTGGGGAAAAACTGTTTTTT. Variable domain in full (rest from reference TRBV30 and TRBJ1-4): SQTIHQWPATLVQPVGSPLSLECTVEGTSNPNLYWYRQAAGRGLQLLFYSVGIGQISSEVPQNLSASRPQDRQFILSSKKLLLSDSGFYLCAWSQGSGEKLFFGSGTQLSVL.

The chain is built from TRBV27 and TRBJ2-1; D uncertain. The germline CDR1 and CDR2 sequences are MNHEY and SMNVEV (reference sequence). Trimming took 0 bases from V and 9 from J, leaving 15 bases between them. CDR3 length equals 15 residues. This CDR3 reads CASSLSGVLTSEQFF. The CDR3 coding sequence is TGTGCCAGCAGTTTATCGGGCGTGCTAACAAGTGAGCAGTTCTTC.

The chain combines TRBV27 with TRBJ2-1; D gene uncertain. CDR3 length equals 16 residues. Looked up from germline, CDR1 is MNHEY and CDR2 is SMNVEV (reference sequence). Trimming shortened V by 0 bases and J by 5 bases, and 14 bases separated the two germline ends. CDR3 coding DNA: TGTGCCAGCAGTTTATCGTGGCGGATCGTCAACAATGAGCAGTTCTTC. It translates to CASSLSWRIVNNEQFF.

The rearrangement uses TRBV19 and TRBJ2-7; D perhaps matches TRBD2 (5 bases). Between the trimmed V and J ends, which lost 6 bases and 6 bases, there was a span of 18 bases. There are 14 residues in the CDR3. Germline-derived CDR1 and CDR2 are LNHDA and SQIVND (reference sequence). CDR3 sequence: CASSRRGGAPEQYF. As DNA, the CDR3 is TGTGCCAGTAGCCGAAGAGGAGGTGCTCCCGAGCAGTACTTC.

The chain recombines TRBV11-3 with TRBJ2-7; TRBD2 might be the D (5 bases). The ends were cut back, 4 bases at V and 2 bases at J, with 12 bases in the middle. This CDR3 is built from 14 residues. Germline V gene lookup returns CDR1 SGHNT and CDR2 YENEEA. The CDR3 nucleotides read TGTGCCAGCAGCTCGACACGAGGGACCTACGAGCAGTACTTC. Translating gives CASSSTRGTYEQYF.

The genes are TRBV9 and TRBJ1-3; D is possibly TRBD1 (5 bases). V dropped 0 bases and J dropped 0 bases, with 10 bases sitting between them. From germline, CDR1 is SGDLS and CDR2 YYNGEE. The CDR3 contains 16 residues. The CDR3 DNA sequence: TGTGCCAGCAGCGTAGGGGGCAGAACCTCTGGAAACACCATATATTTT. This gives the protein CASSVGGRTSGNTIYF.

The chain joins TRBV7-3 to TRBJ2-1; 10 nucleotides line up with TRBD2. CDR3 length: 16 residues. J gave up 5 bases and V 5 bases, and 9 bases lay outside the gene matches. The germline gives CDR1 SGHTA, CDR2 FQGTGA. DNA for the CDR3: TGTGCCAGCAGCCCGATAGCGGGAGGACCCCACAATGAGCAGTTCTTC. This codes for CASSPIAGGPHNEQFF.

V gene TRBV5-1 combines with J gene TRBJ1-2; TRBD1 matches 8 bases. Losses at the gene ends were 0 bases for V and 4 bases for J; bases not matched to a gene: 5. This CDR3 region has 15 residues. Germline lookup yields CDR1 SGHRS and CDR2 YFSETQ. CDR3 amino acids: CASSLEAGGSYGYTF. The CDR3 DNA follows: TGCGCCAGCAGCTTGGAGGCAGGGGGCAGCTATGGCTACACCTTC.

The rearrangement uses TRBV27 and TRBJ1-4; 8 nucleotides match TRBD1. V shed 6 bases, J shed 11 bases, and the junction held 14 bases outside the gene matches. The germline V gene has CDR1 MNHEY and CDR2 SMNVEV (reference sequence). This CDR3 has 15 residues. As DNA, the CDR3 is TGTGCCAGCAGCGCAGGGGGCGTGACCCAGCGCAAACTGTTTTTT. Protein product: CASSAGGVTQRKLFF.

The chain has TRBV5-4 and TRBJ2-2; 7 bases fit TRBD2. CDR1 and CDR2 from the germline V gene are SGHNT and YYREEE (reference sequence). The CDR3 length is 16 residues. With 4 bases clipped from V and 4 bases from J, the junction kept 10 bases outside the gene matches. As DNA, the CDR3 is TGTGCCAGCAGCCCTAACCTGGCGGGAGTCACCGGGGAGCTGTTTTTT. As protein: CASSPNLAGVTGELFF.

The genes are TRBV5-4 and TRBJ2-5; 14 bases match TRBD2. This CDR3 has 16 residues. The V gene end was trimmed by 4 bases and the J gene end by 4 bases; junction bases not matched to a gene: 6. Germline CDR1 is SGHNT and CDR2 is YYREEE (reference sequence). The DNA for the CDR3 is TGTGCCAGCAGCAAGGGACTAGCGGGAGCCCCAGAGACCCAGTACTTC. Translating gives CASSKGLAGAPETQYF.